The T cell receptor beta chain under discussion was sequenced for a study of early T cells in non-severe SARS-CoV-2 infection. Study as a whole: Unpaired chains resulted from sequencing bulk RNA of unsorted whole blood.

The CDR3 has 14 residues. V was pared by 3 bases and J by 6 bases, with 12 bases between. Looked up from germline, CDR1 is LNHDA and CDR2 is SQIVND (reference sequence). Attachment of unique molecular identifiers to individual cDNA molecules was performed. TCRdb used MiXCR to reprocess the 5' RACE reads, holding one entry per CDR3 protein. This table has roughly 100,000 distinct CDR3 sequences, under 15% appearing once. This clonotype has only a few counts. The genes are TRBV19 and TRBJ1-5, with D possibly being TRBD1 (5 bases). The TCR sequence derives from an adult who was a healthcare worker with PCR-confirmed SARS-CoV-2 infection or an uninfected control (not recorded which). The sample was whole blood. CDR3 loop: CASSMAGPGQPQHF. As DNA, the CDR3 is TGTGCCAGTAGTATGGCAGGGCCGGGTCAGCCCCAGCATTTT.